These T cell receptor beta chains were read from a single sample in a study of T cell changes during pregnancy in multiple sclerosis. Sequenced by immunoSEQ multiplex PCR; TCRdb stores in-frame clones only, minus some. The sample contains approximately 72,000 clones, approximately 90% of which appear only once. This material consisted of peripheral blood, taken in the first trimester of pregnancy. The receptor source for this set is a female donor in good health, enrolled as a control in a pregnancy study. CDR3s include the opening cysteine and the closing phenylalanine or tryptophan. The D gene is left open where the match is weak. Some rows have no size entry. The others give once, few or many, or a class for an expanded clone.

clone size	V gene	D gene	J gene	CDR3 protein	CDR3 DNA
NA	TRBV12-5	NA	TRBJ1-4	CASGLTTDPTNEKLFF	TGTGCTAGTGGTTTGACCACAGATCCAACTAATGAAAAACTGTTTTTT
NA	TRBV5-1	TRBD2	TRBJ2-3	CASSLPSGSADTQYF	TGCGCCAGCAGCTTGCCTAGCGGGAGCGCAGATACGCAGTATTTT
NA	TRBV19	TRBD1	TRBJ1-2	CASQPGQTPPGGYTF	TGTGCCAGTCAACCGGGACAGACCCCCCCGGGTGGCTACACCTTC
NA	TRBV7-8	NA	TRBJ2-1	CASSLRELGNEQFF	TGTGCCAGCAGCTTAAGGGAGCTTGGGAATGAGCAGTTCTTC
NA	TRBV5-1	TRBD1	TRBJ2-7	CASQNGRDRPYEQYF	TGCGCCAGCCAAAACGGACGGGACAGACCCTACGAGCAGTACTTC
NA	TRBV5-5	NA	TRBJ2-2	CASSLRLTGELFF	TGTGCCAGCAGCTTGAGACTGACCGGGGAGCTGTTTTTT
NA	TRBV7-9	NA	TRBJ2-1	CASSNHREADNEQFF	TGTGCCAGCAGCAACCACAGGGAAGCGGACAATGAGCAGTTCTTC
NA	TRBV28	NA	TRBJ1-1	CASSQIMNTEAFF	TGTGCCAGCAGCCAAATCATGAACACTGAAGCTTTCTTT
NA	TRBV10-3	NA	TRBJ2-3	CAISVSGSGWGTDTQYF	TGTGCCATCAGTGTATCTGGGTCAGGATGGGGCACAGATACGCAGTATTTT
NA	TRBV5-1	TRBD2	TRBJ2-7	CASSSGGASGRLEQYF	TGCGCCAGCAGCTCCGGAGGAGCTAGCGGGAGGCTCGAGCAGTACTTC
NA	TRBV10-2	NA	TRBJ2-5	CASSWQTGETQYF	TGCGCCAGCAGTTGGCAGACGGGAGAGACCCAGTACTTC
NA	TRBV5-1	NA	TRBJ1-1	CASSLGGQSNTEAFF	TGCGCCAGCAGCTTGGGTGGACAGTCGAACACTGAAGCTTTCTTT
NA	TRBV28	NA	TRBJ1-1	CASSLGGNRNTEAFF	TGTGCCAGCAGTCTAGGCGGCAATAGAAACACTGAAGCTTTCTTT
once	TRBV11-2	TRBD1	TRBJ2-1	CASSPGTGGNEQFF	TGTGCCAGCAGCCCTGGGACAGGGGGCAATGAGCAGTTCTTC
NA	TRBV19	NA	TRBJ2-1	CASSPLHAGTVKYHNEQFF	TGTGCCAGTAGTCCTCTTCATGCGGGAACCGTCAAGTACCACAATGAGCAGTTCTTC
once	TRBV7-6	TRBD2	TRBJ2-3	CASSLSVLAGSDTQYF	TGTGCCAGCAGCTTATCGGTACTAGCGGGATCAGATACGCAGTATTTT
NA	TRBV6-5	NA	TRBJ2-1	CASSHVTGDEQFF	TGTGCCAGCAGTCATGTGACGGGGGATGAGCAGTTCTTC
NA	TRBV4-1	NA	TRBJ1-5	CASSQDPPGVSNQPQHF	TGCGCCAGCAGCCAAGATCCCCCCGGGGTTAGCAATCAGCCCCAGCATTTT
NA	TRBV7-9	NA	TRBJ1-5	CASSPDGGPGPQHF	TGTGCCAGCAGCCCCGATGGAGGCCCAGGGCCCCAGCATTTT
NA	TRBV7-2	TRBD2	TRBJ2-1	CASSFGLAGNNEQFF	TGTGCCAGCAGCTTCGGACTAGCGGGGAACAATGAGCAGTTCTTC
NA	TRBV7-8	TRBD2	TRBJ2-7	CASSLGTAGLAAYEQYF	TGTGCCAGCAGCTTAGGCACGGCGGGACTAGCCGCCTACGAGCAGTACTTC
NA	TRBV5-1	NA	TRBJ2-1	CASSLQVSVNEQFF	TGCGCCAGCAGCCTGCAAGTTAGCGTTAATGAGCAGTTCTTC
NA	TRBV6-5	NA	TRBJ2-1	CASRTNNEQFF	TGTGCCAGCAGAACAAACAATGAGCAGTTCTTC
NA	TRBV2	TRBD1	TRBJ2-5	CASSSSRTGGETQYF	TGTGCCAGCAGTTCATCTAGGACAGGGGGAGAGACCCAGTACTTC
NA	TRBV27	NA	TRBJ2-3	CASSLVFSMADTQYF	TGTGCCAGCAGTTTAGTCTTCAGTATGGCAGATACGCAGTATTTT
NA	TRBV6-6	NA	TRBJ2-1	CASSWERTYNEQFF	TGTGCCAGCAGTTGGGAGCGGACCTACAATGAGCAGTTCTTC
NA	TRBV19	TRBD2	TRBJ2-2	CASSMELLAGANTGELFF	TGTGCCAGTAGCATGGAACTTTTAGCGGGTGCGAACACCGGGGAGCTGTTTTTT
NA	TRBV28	NA	TRBJ2-5	CASSSQETQYF	TGTGCCAGCAGTTCACAAGAGACCCAGTACTTC
NA	TRBV9	TRBD2	TRBJ2-3	CASSSAGGPDTQYF	TGTGCCAGCAGTTCGGCGGGAGGGCCAGATACGCAGTATTTT
NA	TRBV10-3	TRBD2	TRBJ2-7	CAIRTGLAGDKQYF	TGTGCCATCAGAACCGGACTAGCGGGAGACAAGCAGTACTTC
NA	TRBV6-1	TRBD1	TRBJ1-1	CASRINTGGTTEAFF	TGTGCCAGCAGGATTAATACAGGGGGCACCACTGAAGCTTTCTTT
NA	TRBV6-5	TRBD1	TRBJ1-2	CASSRQGIGYGYTF	TGTGCCAGCAGTAGACAGGGGATAGGCTATGGCTACACCTTC
NA	TRBV6-5	TRBD1	TRBJ1-1	CASSYSVGGVPEAFF	TGTGCCAGCAGTTACTCGGTAGGGGGCGTCCCCGAAGCTTTCTTT
NA	TRBV5-1	TRBD2	TRBJ2-3	CASSLGEGAGTDTQYF	TGCGCCAGCAGCTTGGGGGAGGGAGCGGGCACAGATACGCAGTATTTT
NA	TRBV7-9	TRBD1	TRBJ2-7	CASSLVVGTGQAYEQYF	TGTGCCAGCAGCTTAGTAGTAGGGACAGGTCAAGCCTACGAGCAGTACTTC
NA	TRBV5-5	TRBD1	TRBJ1-5	CASSGGTDYNQPQHF	TGTGCCAGCAGCGGCGGGACAGACTACAATCAGCCCCAGCATTTT
NA	TRBV27	NA	TRBJ2-7	CASRRKGGPYEQYF	TGTGCCAGCAGGCGTAAAGGGGGTCCCTACGAGCAGTACTTC
NA	TRBV28	TRBD2	TRBJ2-7	CASRLAGNDEQYF	TGTGCCAGCCGACTAGCGGGAAATGACGAGCAGTACTTC
NA	TRBV19	NA	TRBJ1-2	CASSLGRDGYTF	TGTGCCAGTAGTTTAGGCCGGGATGGCTACACCTTC
NA	TRBV19	NA	TRBJ1-5	CASSIRVNQPQHF	TGTGCCAGTAGTATCCGGGTTAATCAGCCCCAGCATTTT
NA	TRBV5-1	NA	TRBJ2-1	CASSLILADEQFF	TGCGCCAGCAGCTTGATTCTAGCTGATGAGCAGTTCTTC
NA	TRBV27	TRBD1	TRBJ1-3	CASRGTASGNTIYF	TGTGCCAGCAGGGGGACAGCCTCTGGAAACACCATATATTTT